This T cell receptor beta chain was sequenced in a study of HIV-infected patients and healthy controls. The CDR3 has 16 amino acids. Unmatched junction bases numbered 13, after V lost 0 bases and J lost 14 bases. CDR1 and CDR2 (germline): LGHDT, YNNKEL (reference sequence). The study, taken as a whole, reports: Significantly higher mean Gini indices appeared in HIV-infected repertoires, possibly reflecting oligoclonality.

Around 500 ng RNA was reverse transcribed with alpha and beta constant-region primers. Alpha and beta chain libraries were made separately by chain-specific third strand synthesis with multiplexing indices. TCRdb fed the 5' RACE reads into MiXCR, producing one record per CDR3 protein. The sample shows about 8,600 distinct CDR3 sequences, approximately 8.3% of them seen only once. This clonotype was recorded a few times. Its matching antigen is unknown. Roughly three months, about 14 weeks, into antiretroviral therapy, follow-up blood was collected. Whole blood was used without fractionation, so all unsorted peripheral T cells were included.

The source material was blood, sampled during antiretroviral therapy. The chain links TRBV3-1 to TRBJ2-1; TRBD2 matches at 10 bases. This clonotype was sampled from an adult with HIV infection. CDR3 in DNA: TGTGCCAGCAGCCAAGATAGGCTAGCGGGAGACCCTCCTAAGTTCTTC. It is translated as CASSQDRLAGDPPKFF.